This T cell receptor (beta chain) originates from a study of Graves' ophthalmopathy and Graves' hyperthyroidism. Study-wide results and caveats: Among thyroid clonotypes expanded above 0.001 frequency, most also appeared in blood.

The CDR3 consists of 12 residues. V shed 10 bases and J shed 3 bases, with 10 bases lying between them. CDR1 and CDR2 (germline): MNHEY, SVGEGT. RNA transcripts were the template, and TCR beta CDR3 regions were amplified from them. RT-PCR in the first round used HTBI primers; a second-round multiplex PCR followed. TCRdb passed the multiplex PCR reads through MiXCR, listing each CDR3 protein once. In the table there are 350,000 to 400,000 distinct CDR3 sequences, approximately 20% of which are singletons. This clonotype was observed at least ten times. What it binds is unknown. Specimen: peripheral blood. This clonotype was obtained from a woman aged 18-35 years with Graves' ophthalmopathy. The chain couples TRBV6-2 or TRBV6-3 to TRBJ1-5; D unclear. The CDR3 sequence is CATGVDNQPQHF. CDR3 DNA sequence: TGTGCCACTGGGGTGGACAATCAGCCCCAGCATTTT.